The sequence of this T cell receptor (beta chain) was determined in a study of Graves' ophthalmopathy and Graves' hyperthyroidism. The authors amplified TCR beta CDR3 regions, and they did so from RNA transcripts for repertoire sequencing. HTBI-primed RT-PCR formed the first round, and a multiplex PCR formed the second. TCRdb redid the calling of the multiplex PCR reads with MiXCR, one entry per CDR3 protein. The data show roughly 400,000 distinct CDR3 sequences, with about a sixth seen just once and about 1.6% held by the top ten. Whole-study findings and limits: In blood appeared most of the expanded thyroid clonotypes whose frequency exceeded 0.001.

Germline loops: CDR1 SGHRS, CDR2 YFSETQ. V was trimmed by 4 bases and J by 0 bases, leaving 8 bases between them. This CDR3 has 15 amino acids. Many counts were recorded for this clonotype. Its cognate antigen is unknown. From fresh peripheral blood, roughly 10 ml in volume, the PBMCs were obtained. V gene TRBV5-1 combines with J gene TRBJ2-6; the D is unclear. This TCR derives from a woman aged 18-35 years with Graves' ophthalmopathy. The specimen sequenced was peripheral blood. The CDR3 loop reads CASSPSPSGANVLTF. The CDR3 DNA reads TGCGCCAGCAGCCCATCCCCCTCTGGGGCCAACGTCCTGACTTTC.